This TCR beta chain was observed in a study of T cell responses to AZD1222 COVID-19 vaccine. Overall study context: Pooled together were second doses at about 4 or about 12 weeks.

Per the germline V gene, CDR1 is SGHTA and CDR2 is FQGNSA. V lost 2 bases and J lost 7; bases outside the gene matches: 4. The CDR3 is 14 residues long. Notes on this clone: Its matching antigen is unknown.

Study findings and constraints: Donors in the cohort were predominantly white British and more often female, and clonal diversity was possibly underestimated. Two doses of AZD1222 preceded a rise in Spike-specific TCR breadth and depth.

The repertoire was sequenced with immunoSEQ multiplex PCR; TCRdb's copy has only in-frame clones and lacks some. Of about 110,000 clones in the sample, about 89% were seen once. Material: peripheral blood, obtained on day 0 of AZD1222 vaccination. The rearrangement joins TRBV7-2 to TRBJ2-1, with 8 bases aligning to TRBD2. This receptor was obtained from an adult in good health. DNA of the CDR3: TGTGCCAGCAGCTTAACTAGCGGCTGGAATGAGCAGTTCTTC. This codes for CASSLTSGWNEQFF. Supplemented by reference TRBV7-2 and TRBJ2-1, the full variable domain reads GAGVSQSPSNKVTEKGKDVELRCDPISGHTALYWYRQSLGQGLEFLIYFQGNSAPDKSGLPSDRFSAERTGGSVSTLTIQRTQQEDSAVYLCASSLTSGWNEQFFGPGTRLTVL.